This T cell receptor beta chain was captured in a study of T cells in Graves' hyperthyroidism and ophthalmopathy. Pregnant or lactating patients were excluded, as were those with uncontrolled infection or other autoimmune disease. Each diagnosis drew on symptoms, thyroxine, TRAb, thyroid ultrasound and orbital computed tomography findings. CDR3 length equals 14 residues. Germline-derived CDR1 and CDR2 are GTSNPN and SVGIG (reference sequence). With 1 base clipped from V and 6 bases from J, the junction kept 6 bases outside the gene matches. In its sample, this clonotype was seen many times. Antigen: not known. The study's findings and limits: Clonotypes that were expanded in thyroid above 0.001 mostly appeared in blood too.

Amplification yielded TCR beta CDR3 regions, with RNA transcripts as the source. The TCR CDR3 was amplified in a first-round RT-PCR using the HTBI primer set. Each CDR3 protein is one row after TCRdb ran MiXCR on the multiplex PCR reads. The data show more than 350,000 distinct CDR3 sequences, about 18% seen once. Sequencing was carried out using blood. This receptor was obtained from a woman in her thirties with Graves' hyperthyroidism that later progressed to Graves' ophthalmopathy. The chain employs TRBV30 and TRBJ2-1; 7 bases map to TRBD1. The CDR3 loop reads CAWSGQGASNEQFF. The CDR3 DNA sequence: TGTGCCTGGAGTGGACAGGGAGCCTCCAATGAGCAGTTCTTC.